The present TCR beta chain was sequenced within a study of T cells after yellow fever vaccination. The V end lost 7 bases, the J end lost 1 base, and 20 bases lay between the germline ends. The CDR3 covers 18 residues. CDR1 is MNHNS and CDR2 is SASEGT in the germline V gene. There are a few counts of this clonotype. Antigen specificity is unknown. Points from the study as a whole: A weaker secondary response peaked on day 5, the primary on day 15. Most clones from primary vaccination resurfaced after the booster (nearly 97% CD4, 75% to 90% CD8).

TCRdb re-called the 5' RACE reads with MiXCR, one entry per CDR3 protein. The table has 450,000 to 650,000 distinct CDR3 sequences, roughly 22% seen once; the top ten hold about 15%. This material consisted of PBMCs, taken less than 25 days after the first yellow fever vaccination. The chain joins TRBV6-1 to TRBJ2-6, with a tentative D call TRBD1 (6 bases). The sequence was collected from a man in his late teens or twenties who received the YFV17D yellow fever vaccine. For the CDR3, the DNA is TGTGCCAGCATGGCAGGGGCCCTTAAAAGTTCTGGGGCCAACGTCCTGACTTTC. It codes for CASMAGALKSSGANVLTF.